This T cell receptor (beta chain) stems from a study of siplizumab effects on memory and regulatory T cells. Study-level findings and limits: Proliferating siplizumab-culture Tregs lacked confirmation of suppressive function.

Clones were read by immunoSEQ multiplex PCR, and TCRdb kept only the in-frame ones, dropping some. Of some 97,000 clones listed, 91% are singletons. V was shortened by 1 base and J by 5 bases, with 6 bases between the two germline ends. The CDR3 has 13 amino acids. The V gene's germline CDR1 is MNHEY and CDR2 SVGAGI. With respect to this clone: Its matching antigen is unknown.

This chain connects TRBV6-5 to TRBJ1-5; TRBD1 is a possible D gene (5 bases). The sequence was obtained from a human donor in good health. Some clones in this sample may be carry-over from other donors' samples. The sample taken for sequencing was CD4+ T cells sorted from blood. The CDR3 DNA sequence: TGTGCCAGCAGTTACTTCAGGGATCAGCCCCAGCATTTT. It translates to CASSYFRDQPQHF.